This entry lists 27 T cell receptor beta chains sequenced from one sample in a study of CD8 T cells in ankylosing spondylitis. TCRdb analysed the 5' RACE reads with MiXCR anew, one entry per CDR3 protein. This table holds under 200,000 distinct CDR3 sequences, approximately 9.9% found once. Specimen: blood, either unsorted or a sorted T cell fraction (not recorded which). These TCRs come from a female donor with ankylosing spondylitis or in good health (not recorded which).

V gene TRBV10-2 combines with J gene TRBJ2-7; 12 bases are a match to TRBD2. Germline V lookup: CDR1 WSHSY, CDR2 SAAADI. V was clipped by 7 bases and J by 5 bases; unmatched bases: 9. The CDR3 extends over 15 amino acids. CDR3: CASNPSTSGSNEQYF. CDR3 sequence (DNA): TGCGCCAGCAACCCATCGACTAGCGGGAGTAACGAGCAGTACTTC.

This clonotype was detected only a few times. The chain is built from TRBV5-6 and TRBJ2-2; TRBD2 might be the D (6 bases). V lost 7 bases, J lost 2 bases, and 9 bases lay in between. CDR3 length: 13 amino acids. Germline assignment: CDR1 SGHDT and CDR2 YYEEEE. This CDR3 reads CASGGDNTGELFF. The CDR3 DNA reads TGTGCCAGCGGAGGGGACAACACCGGGGAGCTGTTTTTT. Combining the CDR3 with reference TRBV5-6 and TRBJ2-2 gives the whole variable domain DAGVTQSPTHLIKTRGQQVTLRCSPKSGHDTVSWYQQALGQGPQFIFQYYEEEERQRGNFPDRFSGHQFPNYSSELNVNALLLGDSALYLCASGGDNTGELFFGEGSRLTVL.

The CDR3 DNA is TGTGCCAGCAGTCGCGAACGGGGCCCACTAAGCACAGATACGCAGTATTTT. Residues: CASSRERGPLSTDTQYF. The chain carries TRBV4-2 and TRBJ2-3, with D perhaps given as TRBD1 or TRBD2 (5 bases each). Germline V CDR1 and CDR2: LGHNA, YNFKEQ. The V and J ends lost 6 bases and 0 bases respectively, with 19 bases between them. This CDR3 contains 17 residues.

The V and J genes are TRBV18 and TRBJ2-1, with 7 bases that match TRBD2. This CDR3 comprises 16 residues. Germline V gives CDR1 KGHSH, CDR2 LQKENI. The V segment lost 2 bases and the J segment 2 bases; nucleotides outside the gene matches: 6. This chain's CDR3 is CASSPEAGAPYNEQFF. CDR3 bases: TGTGCCAGCTCACCAGAGGCGGGAGCCCCCTACAATGAGCAGTTCTTC.

This chain joins TRBV10-2 and TRBJ1-3; no clear D. This CDR3 spans 12 amino acids. V lost 6 bases and J 0 bases, leaving 3 bases between the germline ends. Germline-derived CDR1 and CDR2 are WSHSY and SAAADI. CDR3 in amino acids: CASRDSGNTIYF. The CDR3 region has the DNA TGCGCCAGCAGGGACTCTGGAAACACCATATATTTT.

This clonotype was detected many times. CDR3 amino acids: CASSTGLAGTGELFF. CDR3 in DNA: TGTGCCAGCAGTACGGGACTAGCGGGAACCGGGGAGCTGTTTTTT. V and J are TRBV6-1 and TRBJ2-2; 13 bases align to TRBD2. This CDR3 is built from 15 residues. Germline CDR1 reads MNHNS; CDR2 reads SASEGT. V lost 5 bases and J lost 5; bases outside the gene matches: 2.

The gene calls are TRBV5-5 and TRBJ2-7; TRBD1 agrees at 11 bases. The germline gives CDR1 SGHKS, CDR2 YYEKEE (reference sequence). CDR3 size: 15 residues. Germline trimming cut 2 bases from V and 4 bases from J; bases unmatched to any gene: 5. CDR3 residues: CASSLPGQGEYEQYF. As DNA, the CDR3 is TGTGCCAGCAGCTTACCGGGACAGGGGGAATACGAGCAGTACTTC.

This clonotype has at least ten counts. CDR3: CASSPQDLTDTQYF. The CDR3, as DNA: TGTGCCAGCAGCCCACAGGACCTCACAGATACGCAGTATTTT. The chain uses TRBV12-3 or TRBV12-4 and TRBJ2-3, with TRBD1 as a possible D gene (5 bases). The CDR3 spans 14 residues. The V end was cut by 6 bases, the J end by 2 bases, with 12 bases between.

There are a few counts of this clonotype. This chain uses TRBV4-3 with TRBJ2-7, with 8 bases matching TRBD1. Trimming removed 0 bases from V and 7 bases from J; junction bases left unmatched: 8. CDR1 and CDR2 from the germline V gene are LGHNA and YSLEER. CDR3 length: 15 amino acids. In DNA form, the CDR3 reads TGCGCCAGCAGCCAAGACAGACAGGGGTTGGGGGAGCAGTACTTC. Translation: CASSQDRQGLGEQYF.

The V call is TRBV24-1, the J call TRBJ2-5; D possibly corresponds to TRBD1 (6 bases). CDR3 size: 16 residues. The ends were cut back, 0 bases at V and 0 bases at J, with 10 bases in the middle. CDR1 and CDR2 (germline): KGHDR, SFDVKD. In nucleotides, the CDR3 is TGTGCCACCAGTGATTTGCAGGGGCCGGACCAAGAGACCCAGTACTTC. Its protein product is CATSDLQGPDQETQYF.

The sample holds many counts of this clonotype. The rearrangement joins TRBV6-1 to TRBJ2-3; 7 bases align to TRBD1. Germline V lookup: CDR1 MNHNS, CDR2 SASEGT. Losses at the gene ends were 6 bases for V and 0 bases for J; bases not matched to a gene: 6. This CDR3 comprises 15 residues. The CDR3 region is CASSTTGASTDTQYF. The CDR3 region has the DNA TGTGCCAGCAGCACCACAGGGGCCAGCACAGATACGCAGTATTTT.

This clonotype showed up just a few times. The CDR3: CASSVSSGGARGIQYF. The CDR3 DNA reads as TGTGCCAGCAGCGTATCTAGCGGGGGGGCCCGGGGCATTCAGTACTTC. V and J are TRBV7-9 and TRBJ2-4, with 12 nucleotides matching TRBD2. V shed 5 bases, J shed 9 bases, and the junction held 11 bases outside the gene matches. CDR1 is SEHNR and CDR2 is FQNEAQ in the germline V gene (reference sequence). The CDR3 has 16 residues.

This clonotype has at least ten counts. V is TRBV5-1 and J is TRBJ2-7; 7 bases are shared with TRBD1. V lost 5 bases to trimming and J lost 6 bases; unmatched junction nucleotides: 8. The CDR3 is 13 residues long. The germline V gene encodes CDR1 SGHRS and CDR2 YFSETQ. The CDR3 sequence: CASRTGMRGEQYF. In DNA, the CDR3 is TGCGCCAGCAGGACAGGGATGCGAGGCGAGCAGTACTTC.

The chain is built from TRBV11-1 and TRBJ2-1, with D hard to call. Trimming removed 10 bases at V and 0 bases at J, with 16 bases between. The germline gives CDR1 SGHAT, CDR2 FQDESV (reference sequence). The CDR3 runs to 15 residues. CDR3 loop: CAKEPPVSSYNEQFF. CDR3 DNA sequence: TGTGCCAAGGAGCCTCCGGTCAGCTCCTACAATGAGCAGTTCTTC.

The table lists this clonotype with a few counts. Its ends do not fully match the called genes, so a read error is possible. The chain couples TRBV4-2 to TRBJ2-7, with D possibly matching TRBD1 (5 bases). Germline V gene sequence: CDR1 LGHNA, CDR2 YNFKEQ. The CDR3 is 15 amino acids. In nucleotides, the CDR3 is TGTGCCAGCAGCGAAGAGTGGGCAGGGACCTACGAGCAGTACTTC. Translating it yields CASSEEWAGTYEQYF.

This clonotype was seen a handful of times. The chain carries TRBV7-8 and TRBJ2-1; maybe TRBD1 (6 bases). The germline V gene encodes CDR1 SGHVS and CDR2 FQNEAQ. V lost 7 bases, J lost 8 bases, and 12 bases lay in between. CDR3 length: 12 residues. The CDR3 nucleotides are TGTGCCAGCACCCGGACAGAGGATGAGCAGTTCTTC. Its translation is CASTRTEDEQFF.

The chain joins TRBV20-1 to TRBJ2-1; D call uncertain. Germline CDR1 DFQATT, CDR2 SNEGSKA (reference sequence). Trimming cost V 0 bases and J 0 bases, with 12 bases left between them. This CDR3 region has 16 residues. The CDR3 loop reads CSARDPLKSSYNEQFF. The CDR3 DNA reads TGCAGTGCTAGAGATCCCCTTAAGAGCTCCTACAATGAGCAGTTCTTC.

The gene calls are TRBV7-3 and TRBJ2-2; D is undetermined. CDR1 and CDR2 from the germline V gene are SGHTA and FQGTGA. The germline V and J ends were trimmed by 3 bases and 0 bases, with 5 bases remaining between them. CDR3 size: 14 residues. The CDR3 is CASSFYANTGELFF. CDR3 DNA: TGTGCCAGCAGCTTCTACGCGAACACCGGGGAGCTGTTTTTT. The complete variable domain, with remaining parts taken from reference TRBV7-3 and TRBJ2-2, reads GAGVSQTPSNKVTEKGKYVELRCDPISGHTALYWYRQSLGQGPEFLIYFQGTGAADDSGLPNDRFFAVRPEGSVSTLKIQRTERGDSAVYLCASSFYANTGELFFGEGSRLTVL.

This clonotype came up a few times. This sequence joins TRBV12-3 or TRBV12-4 and TRBJ2-4, with a weak D call TRBD2 (5 bases). There are 17 residues in the CDR3. The germline V and J ends were trimmed by 5 bases and 6 bases, with 23 bases remaining between them. This CDR3 reads CASSPARYSLEGNIQYF. The CDR3 coding sequence is TGTGCCAGCAGTCCAGCGCGGTACTCCCTCGAGGGAAACATTCAGTACTTC.

The chain is built from TRBV6-4 and TRBJ2-7, with D unclear. The germline V gene encodes CDR1 MRHNA and CDR2 SNTAGT. The V end lost 0 bases, the J end lost 4 bases, and 22 bases lay between the germline ends. The length of the CDR3 is 18 residues. CDR3 DNA: TGTGCCAGCAGTGACTCGATAGTGGAGAAGGTCATGATTTACGAGCAGTACTTC. It yields the protein CASSDSIVEKVMIYEQYF.

With respect to this clonotype: This clone may be a read error of a much larger clone one base away. J is TRBJ2-7 and V is TRBV5-6; D gene unclear. The CDR3 extends over 14 amino acids. Per germline, CDR1 SGHDT and CDR2 YYEEEE. Here the CDR3 reads CASRLGQLDYEQYF. The CDR3 coding sequence is TGTGCCAGCAGGTTGGGCCAGCTGGACTACGAGCAGTACTTC.

This clonotype was counted between two and nine times. This chain uses TRBV7-9 with TRBJ2-1; TRBD2 aligns across 11 bases. The CDR3 loop spans 15 amino acids. Germline loops: CDR1 SEHNR, CDR2 FQNEAQ (reference sequence). V dropped 5 bases and J dropped 7; count of bases not matched to a gene: 7. Here the CDR3 reads CASSGSGRATNEQFF. The CDR3 nucleotides are TGTGCCAGCAGCGGTAGCGGGAGGGCCACTAATGAGCAGTTCTTC.

This clonotype was seen a few times. The V and J genes are TRBV7-9 and TRBJ1-1, with unresolved D. The germline V and J ends were trimmed by 4 bases and 10 bases, with 13 bases remaining between them. Germline V gene sequence: CDR1 SEHNR, CDR2 FQNEAQ (reference sequence). This CDR3 contains 12 residues. The CDR3: CASSSFDRRAFF. CDR3 DNA sequence: TGTGCCAGCAGCTCTTTCGATCGACGAGCTTTCTTT. Using reference TRBV7-9 and TRBJ1-1 for the parts outside the CDR3, the full variable domain is DTGVSQNPRHKITKRGQNVTFRCDPISEHNRLYWYRQTLGQGPEFLTYFQNEAQLEKSRLLSDRFSAERPKGSFSTLEIQRTEQGDSAMYLCASSSFDRRAFFGQGTRLTVV.

This sequence joins TRBV7-8 and TRBJ2-1, with D possibly being TRBD1 or TRBD2 (5 bases each). V gave up 5 bases and J gave up 4 bases, with 12 bases separating them. The germline V gene encodes CDR1 SGHVS and CDR2 FQNEAQ. This CDR3 region has 14 residues. The CDR3 loop is CASSPHEGYNEQFF. The DNA for the CDR3 is TGTGCCAGCAGCCCCCATGAGGGGTACAATGAGCAGTTCTTC.

V is TRBV29-1 and J is TRBJ2-1; D gene uncertain. This CDR3 has 12 residues. CDR1 is SQVTM and CDR2 is ANQGSEA in the germline V gene. V shed 0 bases and J shed 8 bases, with 8 bases lying between them. The CDR3 nucleotides read TGCAGCGTTGAAGATCTCGCTCATGAGCAGTTCTTC. Residues: CSVEDLAHEQFF.

This clonotype occurred a few times. This chain links TRBV7-2 with TRBJ2-1; either TRBD1 or TRBD2 may fit D (5 bases each). This CDR3 contains 16 residues. In germline, CDR1 is SGHTA, CDR2 FQGNSA. Trimming stripped 4 bases from V and 4 bases from J, with 17 bases between. This CDR3 is CASSSEPGPIYNEQFF. For the CDR3, the DNA is TGTGCCAGCAGCTCCGAGCCGGGACCAATATACAATGAGCAGTTCTTC.

This clonotype was observed a few times. The chain couples TRBV12-3 or TRBV12-4 to TRBJ2-3; no firm D call. The CDR3 has 13 residues. V dropped 2 bases and J dropped 6 bases, with 9 bases sitting between them. Here the CDR3 reads CASSLREIDTQYF. As DNA, the CDR3 is TGTGCCAGCAGTTTAAGGGAAATTGATACGCAGTATTTT.